This T cell receptor beta chain was sequenced for a study of cytomegalovirus exposure and HLA in healthy donors. Findings and limits, study-wide: Indistinguishability led to the exclusion of some V segments, TRBV6-2 and TRBV6-3 included. Associated with cytomegalovirus, according to the listing, were 150 to 200 TCR beta chains.

The germline CDR1 and CDR2 sequences are MNHEY and SVGAGI. V lost 0 bases to trimming and J lost 6 bases; unmatched junction nucleotides: 9. The CDR3 totals 16 residues. A multiplex PCR was run with 60 Vbeta primers and 13 Jbeta primers. Produced via immunoSEQ multiplex PCR; TCRdb's table is partial and in-frame only. Of some 110,000 clones in the sample, roughly 80% are singletons; the top ten hold about 2.5%. On this clone: Its antigen is unidentified.

Sequences were obtained from PBMCs. The sequence derives from a man between 40 and 49 years old in good health and CMV-seronegative. This chain links TRBV6-5 with TRBJ2-7; 9 bases fit TRBD2. This chain's CDR3 is CASSYSTGTAGGEQYF. CDR3 bases: TGTGCCAGCAGTTACTCAACCGGGACAGCGGGGGGCGAGCAGTACTTC.